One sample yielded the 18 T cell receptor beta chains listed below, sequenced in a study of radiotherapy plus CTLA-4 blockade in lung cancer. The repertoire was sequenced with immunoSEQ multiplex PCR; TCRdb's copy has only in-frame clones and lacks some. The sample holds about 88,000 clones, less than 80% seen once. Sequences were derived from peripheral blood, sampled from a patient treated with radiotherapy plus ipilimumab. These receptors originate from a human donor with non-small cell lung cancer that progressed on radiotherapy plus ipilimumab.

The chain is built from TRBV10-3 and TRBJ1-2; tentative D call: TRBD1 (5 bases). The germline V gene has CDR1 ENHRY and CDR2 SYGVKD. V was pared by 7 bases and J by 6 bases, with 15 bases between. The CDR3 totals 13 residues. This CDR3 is CAITESREHGYTF. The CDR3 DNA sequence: TGTGCCATCACCGAATCCAGGGAACATGGCTACACCTTC.

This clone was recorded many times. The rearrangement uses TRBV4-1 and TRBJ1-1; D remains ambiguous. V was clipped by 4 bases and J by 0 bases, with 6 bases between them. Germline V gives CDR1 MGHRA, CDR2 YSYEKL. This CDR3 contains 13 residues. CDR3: CASSLGMNTEAFF. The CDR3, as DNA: TGCGCCAGCAGCCTGGGAATGAACACTGAAGCTTTCTTT.

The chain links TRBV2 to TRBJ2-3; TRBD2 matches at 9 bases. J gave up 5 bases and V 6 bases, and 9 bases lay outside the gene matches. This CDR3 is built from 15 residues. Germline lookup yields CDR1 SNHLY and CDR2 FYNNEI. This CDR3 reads CASRKAGGVRDTQYF. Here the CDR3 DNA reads TGTGCCAGCAGGAAGGCGGGAGGGGTTAGAGATACGCAGTATTTT.

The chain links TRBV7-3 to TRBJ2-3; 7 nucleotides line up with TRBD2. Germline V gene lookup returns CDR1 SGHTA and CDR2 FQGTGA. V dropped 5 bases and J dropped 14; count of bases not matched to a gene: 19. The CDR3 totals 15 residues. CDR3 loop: CASSPFGGGPRLLYF. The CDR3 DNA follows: TGTGCCAGCAGCCCCTTCGGGGGAGGGCCTCGGTTGCTGTATTTT.

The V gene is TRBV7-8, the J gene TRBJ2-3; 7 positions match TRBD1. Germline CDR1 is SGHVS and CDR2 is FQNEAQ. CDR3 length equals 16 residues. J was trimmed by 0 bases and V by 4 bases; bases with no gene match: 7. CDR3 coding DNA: TGTGCCAGCAGCTGGGGACAGTCTTATAGCACAGATACGCAGTATTTT. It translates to CASSWGQSYSTDTQYF. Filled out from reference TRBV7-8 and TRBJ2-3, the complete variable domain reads GAGVSQSPRYKVAKRGQDVALRCDPISGHVSLFWYQQALGQGPEFLTYFQNEAQLDKSGLPSDRFFAERPEGSVSTLKIQRTQQEDSAVYLCASSWGQSYSTDTQYFGPGTRLTVL.

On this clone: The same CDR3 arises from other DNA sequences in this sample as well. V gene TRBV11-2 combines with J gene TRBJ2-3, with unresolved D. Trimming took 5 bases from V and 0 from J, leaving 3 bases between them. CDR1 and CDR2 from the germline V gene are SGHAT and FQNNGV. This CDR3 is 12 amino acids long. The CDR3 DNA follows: TGTGCCAGCAGCCCGAGCACAGATACGCAGTATTTT. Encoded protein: CASSPSTDTQYF.

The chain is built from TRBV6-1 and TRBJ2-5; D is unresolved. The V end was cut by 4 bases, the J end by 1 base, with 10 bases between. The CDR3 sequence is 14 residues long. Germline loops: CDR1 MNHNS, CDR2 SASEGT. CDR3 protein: CASSVGPLQETQYF. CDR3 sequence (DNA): TGTGCCAGCAGTGTTGGTCCACTCCAAGAGACCCAGTACTTC.

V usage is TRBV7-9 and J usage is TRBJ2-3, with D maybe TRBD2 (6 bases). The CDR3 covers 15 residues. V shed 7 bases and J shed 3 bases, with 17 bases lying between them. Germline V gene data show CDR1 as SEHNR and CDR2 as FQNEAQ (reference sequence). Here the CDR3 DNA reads TGTGCCAGCATGGACGTGGGAGGCTCAACAGATACGCAGTATTTT. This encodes CASMDVGGSTDTQYF.

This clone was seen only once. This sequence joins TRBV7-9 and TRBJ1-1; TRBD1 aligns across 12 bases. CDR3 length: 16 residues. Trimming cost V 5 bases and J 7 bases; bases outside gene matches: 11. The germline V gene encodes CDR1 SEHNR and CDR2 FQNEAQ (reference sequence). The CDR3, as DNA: TGTGCCAGCAGCCCGGGACAGGGGGCGCCCCGGGGTGAAGCTTTCTTT. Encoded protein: CASSPGQGAPRGEAFF.

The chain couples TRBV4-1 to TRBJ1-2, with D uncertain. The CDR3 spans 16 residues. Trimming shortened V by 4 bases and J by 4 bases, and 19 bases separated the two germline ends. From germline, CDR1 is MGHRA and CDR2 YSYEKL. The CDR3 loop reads CASSPWETTSGYGYTF. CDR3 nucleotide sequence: TGCGCCAGCAGCCCTTGGGAGACAACATCCGGCTATGGCTACACCTTC.

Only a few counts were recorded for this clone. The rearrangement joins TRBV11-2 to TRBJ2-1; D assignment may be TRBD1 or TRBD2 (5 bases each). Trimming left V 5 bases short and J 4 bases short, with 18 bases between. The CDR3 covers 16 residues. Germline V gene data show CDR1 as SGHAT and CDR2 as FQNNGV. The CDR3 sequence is CASSPGVGERYNEQFF. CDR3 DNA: TGTGCCAGCAGCCCCGGCGTAGGGGAGAGGTACAATGAGCAGTTCTTC.

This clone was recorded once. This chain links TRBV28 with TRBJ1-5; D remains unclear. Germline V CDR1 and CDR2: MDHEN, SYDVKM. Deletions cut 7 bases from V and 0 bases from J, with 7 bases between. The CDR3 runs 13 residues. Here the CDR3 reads CASKSYSNQPQHF. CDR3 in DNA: TGTGCCAGCAAAAGTTATAGCAATCAGCCCCAGCATTTT.

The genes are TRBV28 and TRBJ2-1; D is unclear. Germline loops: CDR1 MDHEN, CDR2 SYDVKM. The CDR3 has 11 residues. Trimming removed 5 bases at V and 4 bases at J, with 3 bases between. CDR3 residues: CASSQYNEQFF. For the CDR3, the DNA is TGTGCCAGCAGTCAATACAATGAGCAGTTCTTC.

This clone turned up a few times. The CDR3 sequence is CASRPQWRSGELFF. The CDR3 DNA reads TGTGCCAGCAGGCCACAGTGGAGGAGCGGGGAGCTGTTTTTT. The genes are TRBV13 and TRBJ2-2; maybe TRBD2 (5 bases). The germline CDR1 and CDR2 sequences are PRHDT and FYEKMQ (reference sequence). Deletions cut 6 bases from V and 7 bases from J, with 15 bases between. This CDR3 has 14 amino acids.

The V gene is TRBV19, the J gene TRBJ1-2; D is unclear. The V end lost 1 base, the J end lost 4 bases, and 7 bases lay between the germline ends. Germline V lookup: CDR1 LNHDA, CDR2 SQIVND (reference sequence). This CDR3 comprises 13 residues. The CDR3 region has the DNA TGTGCCAGTAGTATAGCGGCCGGCTATGGCTACACCTTC. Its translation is CASSIAAGYGYTF.

CDR3 DNA sequence: TGTGCCAGCAGTTCCAGAGAGAGGGGGGAGACCCAGTACTTC. This encodes CASSSRERGETQYF. This chain connects TRBV28 to TRBJ2-5; tentatively, D is TRBD1 (6 bases). This CDR3 spans 14 amino acids. V lost 4 bases and J lost 5, with 14 bases in between. In germline, CDR1 is MDHEN, CDR2 SYDVKM.

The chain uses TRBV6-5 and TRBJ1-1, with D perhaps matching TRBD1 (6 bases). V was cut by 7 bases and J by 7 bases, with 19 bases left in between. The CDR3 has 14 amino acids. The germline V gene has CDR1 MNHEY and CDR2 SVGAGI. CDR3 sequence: CASTPGGGRGEAFF. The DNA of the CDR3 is TGTGCCAGCACCCCCGGGGGGGGCAGAGGTGAAGCTTTCTTT.

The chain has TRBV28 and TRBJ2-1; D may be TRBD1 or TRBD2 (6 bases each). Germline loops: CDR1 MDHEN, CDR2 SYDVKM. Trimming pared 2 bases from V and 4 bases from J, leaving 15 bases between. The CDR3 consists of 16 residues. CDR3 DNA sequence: TGTGCCAGCAGTTTAAGGCAGGGGAGGAGGTACAATGAGCAGTTCTTC. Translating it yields CASSLRQGRRYNEQFF.